Listed below are T cell receptor beta chains from one sample, sequenced in a study of T cells after yellow fever vaccination. TCRdb re-derived calls from the 5' RACE reads in MiXCR, one entry per CDR3 protein. The sample yields 620,000 or so distinct CDR3 sequences, less than 20% seen once. Sequenced material: PBMCs, taken 4 to 6 days after the first yellow fever vaccination. The receptors were sampled from a man between 18 and 29 years old who received the YFV17D yellow fever vaccine. Both conserved end residues are part of each CDR3. The D gene is left open where the match is weak. A clone size is listed for some rows: how often the clone was seen (once, few, many), or a class if it is expanded.

clone size	V gene	J gene	D gene	CDR3 DNA	CDR3 protein
.	TRBV7-2	TRBJ2-1	TRBD1	TGTGCCAGCAGCTACACAGGGGGAGGATATAATGAGCAGTTCTTC	CASSYTGGGYNEQFF
few	TRBV27	TRBJ2-7	TRBD2	TGTGCCAGCAGCTCCGCCGCGGGAGGGCCCGAGCAGTACTTC	CASSSAAGGPEQYF
few	TRBV4-1	TRBJ1-4	TRBD1	TGCGCCAGCAGCCCCTCACGCGGGACAGGGGGCTCGGATGCTAATGAAAAACTGTTTTTT	CASSPSRGTGGSDANEKLFF
.	TRBV7-9	TRBJ2-2	.	TGTGCCAGCAGCCCCCCCGGACGGGGGGCGCGCACCGGGGAGCTGTTTTTT	CASSPPGRGARTGELFF
few	TRBV5-4	TRBJ1-4	.	TGTGCCAGCAGCACCCGGGACGGTAATGAAAAACTGTTTTTT	CASSTRDGNEKLFF
.	TRBV11-2	TRBJ2-3	TRBD2	TGTGCCAGCAGCTTTAGCGGGGGCCAAGGGAATACGCAGTATTTT	CASSFSGGQGNTQYF
.	TRBV7-8	TRBJ1-5	.	TGTGCCAGCAGCTTATGGGGGGGGCGGGAGCAGCCCCAGCATTTT	CASSLWGGREQPQHF
many	TRBV6-5	TRBJ2-3	.	TGTGCCAGCAGTACTTTAGCTAGCACAGATACGCAGTATTTT	CASSTLASTDTQYF
.	TRBV4-3	TRBJ2-3	TRBD1	TGCGCCAGCAGCCAGACTCCAGGGGGCTTCAAGACAGATACGCAGTATTTT	CASSQTPGGFKTDTQYF
.	TRBV10-3	TRBJ2-4	.	TGTGCCATCAGTGAGGCCCGGGGCAAAAACATTCAGTACTTC	CAISEARGKNIQYF
few	TRBV6-1	TRBJ2-6	.	TGTGCCAGCCGCGGCAACGGGGCCAACGTCCTGACTTTC	CASRGNGANVLTF
many	TRBV20-1	TRBJ2-5	TRBD2	TGCAGTGCTAGTAAAGGACTAGCGGGGGGGTCCGGGACCCAGTACTTC	CSASKGLAGGSGTQYF
few	TRBV5-6	TRBJ1-2	.	TGTGCCAGCAGCACCGGGGGATTCTATGGCTACACCTTC	CASSTGGFYGYTF
.	TRBV6-1	TRBJ2-6	TRBD2	TGTGCCAGCACCGGACTAGCGGGAGACTCTGGGGCCAACGTCCTGACTTTC	CASTGLAGDSGANVLTF
many	TRBV5-4	TRBJ2-1	TRBD2	TGTGCCAGCAACTCTGCGGGGGTCTTCAATGAGCAGTTCTTC	CASNSAGVFNEQFF
few	TRBV7-9	TRBJ1-6	.	TGTGCCAGCAGCTTCGACGGGAATTCACCCCTCCACTTT	CASSFDGNSPLHF
.	TRBV5-1	TRBJ2-3	TRBD2	TGCGCCAGCAGCTATCCGACTAGCGGGGGGGCCGGTACAGATACGCAGTATTTT	CASSYPTSGGAGTDTQYF
few	TRBV28	TRBJ2-7	TRBD1	TGTGCCAGCAGTTTTCTAAGCAGGGGGAAACACGAGCAGTACTTC	CASSFLSRGKHEQYF
few	TRBV29-1	TRBJ1-1	.	TGCAGCGTTTCAGGCCAACATAACACTGAAGCTTTCTTT	CSVSGQHNTEAFF
few	TRBV28	TRBJ2-5	TRBD1	TGTGCCAGCAGTTTGACCTGGGGACAGGTTGATAAGCCGCAAGAGACCCAGTACTTC	CASSLTWGQVDKPQETQYF
.	TRBV14	TRBJ1-2	.	TGTGCCAGCAGCCAAATGGACGGGCAGGTCAGAGCTGGCGGGAACTATGGCTACACCTTC	CASSQMDGQVRAGGNYGYTF
few	TRBV10-3	TRBJ1-2	.	TGTGCCATCAGTGACGGGGCGAAAGGAAACTATGGCTACACCTTC	CAISDGAKGNYGYTF
many	TRBV6-5	TRBJ2-5	.	TGTGCCAGCAGTACTAGCAGCCAAGAGACCCAGTACTTC	CASSTSSQETQYF
.	TRBV4-2	TRBJ1-5	.	TGTGCCAGCAGCCAGGAGATTACAGGGCTCAATCAGCCCCAGCATTTT	CASSQEITGLNQPQHF
many	TRBV12-3/TRBV12-4	TRBJ1-2	TRBD1	TGTGCCAGCAGCCCGACAGGGGGAGGAAACTATGGCTACACCTTC	CASSPTGGGNYGYTF
.	TRBV19	TRBJ2-2	TRBD2	TGTGCCAGTAGTTGGCCTAGCGGGGGGGCTAACACCGGGGAGCTGTTTTTT	CASSWPSGGANTGELFF
.	TRBV10-3	TRBJ2-1	TRBD2	TGTGCCATCAGTGAGCTAGCGGGGGGGTTTCTCAATGAGCAGTTCTTC	CAISELAGGFLNEQFF
.	TRBV4-2	TRBJ1-1	TRBD1	TGTGCCAGCAGCCAGGGGACAGGGGGCCGCACTGAAGCTTTCTTT	CASSQGTGGRTEAFF
.	TRBV12-3/TRBV12-4	TRBJ2-7	.	TGTGCCAGCAGTTTATCTGGGGTTCCTTACGAGCAGTACTTC	CASSLSGVPYEQYF
.	TRBV20-1	TRBJ2-5	.	TGCAGTGCCTCCCGACAAGAAGAGACCCAGTACTTC	CSASRQEETQYF
many	TRBV28	TRBJ2-4	.	TGTGCCAGCAGCCCGGACCGCGAAAACATTCAGTACTTC	CASSPDRENIQYF
many	TRBV5-1	TRBJ2-5	.	TGCGCCAGCAGCTTGGGGACTACTAAAGAGACCCAGTACTTC	CASSLGTTKETQYF
many	TRBV5-5	TRBJ2-1	.	TGTGCCAGCAGCTGGGTCTCGGGACACAATGAGCAGTTCTTC	CASSWVSGHNEQFF
many	TRBV11-2	TRBJ2-5	.	TGTGCCAGCAGCCCGACAGGGAGGGAGACCCAGTACTTC	CASSPTGRETQYF
few	TRBV25-1	TRBJ2-7	.	TGTGCCAGCAGTGAAACAGGGCTAGGGGAGCAGTACTTC	CASSETGLGEQYF
.	TRBV3-1	TRBJ2-3	.	TGTGCCAGCAGCCAAGGTCTAGGCCTACGGGATACGCAGTATTTT	CASSQGLGLRDTQYF
.	TRBV9	TRBJ2-1	TRBD2	TGTGCCAGCGGTGAGGTAGCGGGGGGGTACAATGAGCAGTTCTTC	CASGEVAGGYNEQFF
few	TRBV4-3	TRBJ2-7	TRBD1	TGCGCCAGCAGCCAGAGACTAACCGGGACAGGGGTAAACTACGAGCAGTACTTC	CASSQRLTGTGVNYEQYF
many	TRBV5-1	TRBJ2-5	TRBD2	TGCGCCAGCAGCATTACAGCGGGGGAGCCGGGGGGCCAGTACTTC	CASSITAGEPGGQYF
.	TRBV5-1	TRBJ2-7	.	TGCGCCAGCAGCTTGCTTACGGACTCCTACGAGCAGTACTTC	CASSLLTDSYEQYF
.	TRBV12-3/TRBV12-4	TRBJ1-2	.	TGTGCCAGCAGTTTAGCGGGGGGTCCCCATGGCTACACCTTC	CASSLAGGPHGYTF
.	TRBV7-2	TRBJ2-5	.	TGTGCCAGCAGCTTTCTCAGGGGAGGTCGGGAGACCCAGTACTTC	CASSFLRGGRETQYF
few	TRBV6-2/TRBV6-3	TRBJ2-3	TRBD1	TGTGCCAGCAGACGGCAGGGGGCAGATACGCAGTATTTT	CASRRQGADTQYF
.	TRBV5-1	TRBJ1-2	.	TGCGCCAGCAGCGCCTCAAGGGATGGCTACACCTTC	CASSASRDGYTF
.	TRBV10-3	TRBJ2-4	.	TGTGCCATCAGTGAGTACAGGACGAGGGGAAACATTCAGTACTTC	CAISEYRTRGNIQYF
.	TRBV7-6	TRBJ1-2	.	TGTGCCAGCAGCTTAAACTCGGGATTGGGAAACTATGGCTACACCTTC	CASSLNSGLGNYGYTF
.	TRBV12-3/TRBV12-4	TRBJ1-2	.	TGTGCCAGCAGCCGCGGGTATGGCTACACCTTC	CASSRGYGYTF
many	TRBV12-3/TRBV12-4	TRBJ1-1	.	TGTGCCAGCAGTCCGGACAGCAACACTGAAGCTTTCTTT	CASSPDSNTEAFF
few	TRBV15	TRBJ1-2	.	TGTGCCACCAGCAGAAGCGTAGCTAACTATGGCTACACCTTC	CATSRSVANYGYTF
few	TRBV20-1	TRBJ1-1	.	TGCAGTGCTAACAGTGAAGCTTTCTTT	CSANSEAFF
.	TRBV16	TRBJ1-5	.	TGTGCCAGCAGCCAATCGGGTTCTCTCCAGCCCCAGCATTTT	CASSQSGSLQPQHF